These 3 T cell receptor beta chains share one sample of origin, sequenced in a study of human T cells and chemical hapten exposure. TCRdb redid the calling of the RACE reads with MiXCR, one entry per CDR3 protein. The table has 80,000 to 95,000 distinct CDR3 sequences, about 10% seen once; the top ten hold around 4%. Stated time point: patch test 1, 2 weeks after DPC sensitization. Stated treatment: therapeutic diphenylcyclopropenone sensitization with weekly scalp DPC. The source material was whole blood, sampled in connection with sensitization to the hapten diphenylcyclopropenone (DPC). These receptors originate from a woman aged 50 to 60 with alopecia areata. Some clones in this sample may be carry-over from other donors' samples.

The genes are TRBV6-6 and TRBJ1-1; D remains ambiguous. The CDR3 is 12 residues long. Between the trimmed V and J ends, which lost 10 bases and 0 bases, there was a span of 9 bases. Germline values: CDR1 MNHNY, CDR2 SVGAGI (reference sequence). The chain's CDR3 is CATKGVNTEAFF. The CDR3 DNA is TGTGCCACCAAGGGAGTGAACACTGAAGCTTTCTTT.

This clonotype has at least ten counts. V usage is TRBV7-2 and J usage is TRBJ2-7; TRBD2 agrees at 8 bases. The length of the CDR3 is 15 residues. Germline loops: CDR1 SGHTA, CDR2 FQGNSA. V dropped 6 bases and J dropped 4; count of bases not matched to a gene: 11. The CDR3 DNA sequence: TGTGCCAGCAGTCTGGGACTAGATCTATTTTACGAGCAGTACTTC. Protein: CASSLGLDLFYEQYF.

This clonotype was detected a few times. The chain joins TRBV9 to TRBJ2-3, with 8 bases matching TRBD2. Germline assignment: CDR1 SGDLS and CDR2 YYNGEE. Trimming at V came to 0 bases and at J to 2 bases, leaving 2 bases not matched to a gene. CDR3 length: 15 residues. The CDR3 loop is CASSVAGGLTDTQYF. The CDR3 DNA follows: TGTGCCAGCAGCGTAGCGGGGGGGCTCACAGATACGCAGTATTTT.